These 16 T cell receptor beta chains were all obtained from the same sample, sequenced in a study of blood T cells in healthy people across ages. Through a sample-barcoded 5' primer and a J-beta primer mix, a second PCR was run for roughly 7 to 11 cycles. TCRdb itself ran the 5' RACE reads through MiXCR, one entry per CDR3 protein. In the table there are 1.5 million to 2 million distinct CDR3 sequences, about 50% of which are singletons. Sequencing used blood. These receptors were collected from a woman aged 40 to 49 in good health.

This chain connects TRBV28 to TRBJ2-1; D might be TRBD1 (6 bases). The germline gives CDR1 MDHEN, CDR2 SYDVKM. Trimming removed 6 bases at V and 7 bases at J, with 16 bases between. The CDR3 is 14 residues long. The CDR3 loop reads CASSDPGTWNEQFF. Written as DNA, the CDR3 is TGTGCCAGCAGCGACCCGGGGACATGGAATGAGCAGTTCTTC.

This clonotype was picked up a small number of times. The chain joins TRBV7-2 to TRBJ2-5; either TRBD1 or TRBD2 may supply D (5 bases each). This CDR3 contains 15 residues. Germline CDR1 SGHTA, CDR2 FQGNSA. The V end lost 6 bases, the J end lost 5 bases, and 19 bases lay between the germline ends. The CDR3 DNA reads TGTGCCAGCAGATGGAGACGGGACCCGGGGGAGACCCAGTACTTC. This translates into CASRWRRDPGETQYF.

The chain uses TRBV3-1 and TRBJ2-5, with 9 bases that match TRBD2. Per the germline V gene, CDR1 is LGHDT and CDR2 is YNNKEL (reference sequence). Trimming at V came to 0 bases and at J to 4 bases, leaving 3 bases not matched to a gene. The CDR3 is made up of 15 amino acids. CDR3 sequence reads: CASSQESGRRETQYF. CDR3 DNA: TGTGCCAGCAGCCAAGAAAGCGGGAGGAGAGAGACCCAGTACTTC.

The V and J genes are TRBV10-3 and TRBJ2-3, with D possibly matching TRBD1 (5 bases). The CDR3 is 14 residues long. Germline V gene lookup returns CDR1 ENHRY and CDR2 SYGVKD. V was pared by 3 bases and J by 2 bases, with 9 bases between. Here the CDR3 reads CAISDSTVTDTQYF. CDR3 DNA: TGTGCCATCAGTGACTCGACAGTCACAGATACGCAGTATTTT.

The sample holds one count of this clonotype. Relative to the germline gene, one junction end is altered; a read error may explain this. The genes are TRBV11-2 and TRBJ2-4; weak D call: TRBD2 (5 bases). The CDR3 has 18 residues. Germline V gives CDR1 SGHAT, CDR2 FQNNGV. The CDR3 DNA is TGTGCCAGCAGCTTAGATTATTCGCGGGCGGTAGCCAAAAACACTCAGTACTTC. Encoded protein: CASSLDYSRAVAKNTQYF.

The chain couples TRBV6-2 or TRBV6-3 to TRBJ2-1; either TRBD1 or TRBD2 may supply D (5 bases each). The ends were cut back, 10 bases at V and 6 bases at J, with 19 bases in the middle. In germline, CDR1 is MNHEY, CDR2 SVGEGT. The CDR3 covers 14 residues. The CDR3 protein is CAITRGLNPNEQFF. DNA of the CDR3: TGTGCCATTACTCGGGGCCTTAACCCCAATGAGCAGTTCTTC.

The rearrangement uses TRBV6-5 and TRBJ2-3; 7 nucleotides match TRBD2. CDR1 is MNHEY, CDR2 SVGAGI, per germline. The CDR3 spans 19 residues. Losses at the gene ends were 0 bases for V and 7 bases for J; bases not matched to a gene: 19. CDR3 amino acids: CASSYSIWGGTRGSNTQYF. CDR3 nucleotides: TGTGCCAGCAGTTACTCGATTTGGGGGGGAACGCGGGGATCAAATACGCAGTATTTT.

The gene calls are TRBV6-5 and TRBJ1-6; no reliable D call. CDR1 and CDR2 (germline): MNHEY, SVGAGI. Trimming pared 0 bases from V and 11 bases from J, leaving 14 bases between. The CDR3 loop spans 15 amino acids. CDR3 protein: CASSYSGRNNPPLHF. The CDR3 region has the DNA TGTGCCAGCAGTTACTCCGGACGGAACAATCCACCCCTCCACTTT.

The CDR3 DNA follows: TGTGCCAGCAGTACGACCGGCCCTGAGACCCAGTACTTC. Protein sequence: CASSTTGPETQYF. The chain combines TRBV28 with TRBJ2-5; D remains ambiguous. The CDR3 runs 13 residues. Germline V gene lookup returns CDR1 MDHEN and CDR2 SYDVKM. Trimming pared 5 bases from V and 5 bases from J, leaving 12 bases between.

The chain couples TRBV28 to TRBJ2-7; 7 bases fit TRBD2. The closer fit of TRBJ2-4 to the DNA end suggests the J call may be wrong. This CDR3 region has 13 residues. The germline V gene has CDR1 MDHEN and CDR2 SYDVKM. CDR3 amino acids: CASYKAGVNIQYF. The CDR3 DNA sequence: TGTGCCAGTTATAAGGCGGGAGTGAACATTCAGTACTTC.

This chain links TRBV6-1 with TRBJ1-1; TRBD1 aligns across 9 bases. The V gene end was trimmed by 9 bases and the J gene end by 0 bases; junction bases not matched to a gene: 11. CDR1 and CDR2 (germline): MNHNS, SASEGT. The CDR3 extends over 16 amino acids. The CDR3 reads CASGLTGGLMNTEAFF. CDR3 DNA sequence: TGTGCCAGTGGGCTAACAGGGGGCCTTATGAACACTGAAGCTTTCTTT.

The rearrangement joins TRBV13 to TRBJ2-3; 9 bases line up with TRBD1. V lost 4 bases to trimming and J lost 8 bases; unmatched junction nucleotides: 7. The germline V gene encodes CDR1 PRHDT and CDR2 FYEKMQ (reference sequence). This CDR3 spans 14 amino acids. In DNA form, the CDR3 reads TGTGCCAGCAGCTCGGGGGACAGGGAAGCTACGCAGTATTTT. Its protein is CASSSGDREATQYF.

The V gene is TRBV9, the J gene TRBJ1-4; D not resolved. Trimming shortened V by 0 bases and J by 6 bases, and 6 bases separated the two germline ends. The CDR3 totals 13 residues. Per germline, CDR1 SGDLS and CDR2 YYNGEE. Here the CDR3 DNA reads TGTGCCAGCAGCGTAGGAGAACATGAAAAACTGTTTTTT. Its protein is CASSVGEHEKLFF.

This clonotype turned up a few times. The chain joins TRBV6-6 to TRBJ1-2; D may be TRBD1 (5 bases). Germline CDR1 is MNHNY and CDR2 is SVGAGI (reference sequence). This CDR3 is 13 amino acids long. V was clipped by 6 bases and J by 4 bases, with 12 bases between them. The CDR3, as DNA: TGTGCCAGCAGCAGGACACCCAGCTATGGCTACACCTTC. It translates to CASSRTPSYGYTF.

The rearrangement links TRBV4-2 to TRBJ2-1; the match to TRBD1 covers 7 bases. Germline lookup yields CDR1 LGHNA and CDR2 YNFKEQ. V lost 0 bases to trimming and J lost 6 bases; unmatched junction nucleotides: 14. CDR3 length: 18 amino acids. The CDR3 nucleotides read TGTGCCAGCAGCCAAGATTTCAGGGGGACCCACCCAAGCAATGAGCAGTTCTTC. Its protein product is CASSQDFRGTHPSNEQFF.

The rearrangement uses TRBV5-1 and TRBJ1-2; D might be TRBD1 (6 bases). CDR1 and CDR2 from the germline V gene are SGHRS and YFSETQ. V gave up 4 bases and J gave up 6 bases, with 16 bases separating them. The CDR3 loop spans 14 amino acids. The CDR3, as DNA: TGCGCCAGCAGCGTGGTGGCAGGGGAAAATGGCTACACCTTC. Encoded protein: CASSVVAGENGYTF. The variable domain in full, with the rest retrieved from reference TRBV5-1 and TRBJ1-2, is KAGVTQTPRYLIKTRGQQVTLSCSPISGHRSVSWYQQTPGQGLQFLFEYFSETQRNKGNFPGRFSGRQFSNSRSEMNVSTLELGDSALYLCASSVVAGENGYTFGSGTRLTVV.